One sample yielded the 11 T cell receptor beta chains listed below, sequenced in a study of cytomegalovirus exposure and HLA in healthy donors (dated by TCRdb to between 2016 and 2019). Libraries were prepared through the immunoSEQ multiplex PCR assay. TCRdb re-hosts the immuneACCESS table, in-frame sequences only. Its copies lack some clones; in the studies checked, an unresolved V gene accounts for under half of them, and the cause for the rest is not known. The sample table contains fewer than 400,000 clones; only one count was recorded for roughly 87% of them. Approximately 0.9% of the sample is in the top ten clones. Sequencing used PBMCs. The receptors were sampled from a man aged 30 to 39 in good health and CMV-seronegative.

The chain uses TRBV10-2 and TRBJ1-2; D possibly corresponds to TRBD1 (5 bases). The CDR3 totals 14 residues. Germline V CDR1 and CDR2: WSHSY, SAAADI. V lost 7 bases to trimming and J lost 3 bases, with 15 bases between them. In nucleotides, the CDR3 is TGCGCCAGCAATAGTAATTTCAGGGACTATGGCTACACCTTC. As protein: CASNSNFRDYGYTF.

The chain joins TRBV7-9 to TRBJ1-2, with D hard to call. Germline lookup yields CDR1 SEHNR and CDR2 FQNEAQ (reference sequence). Trimming took off 1 base at V and 6 bases at J, with 12 bases between the two ends. CDR3 length: 14 residues. The CDR3 nucleotides are TGTGCCAGCAGCTTAGTGTCAGGCTGGGATGGCTACACCTTC. Translating gives CASSLVSGWDGYTF.

The chain carries TRBV2 and TRBJ1-1; 8 nucleotides match TRBD1. This CDR3 comprises 14 residues. After removal of 1 base from V and 3 bases from J, the junction contained 1 base not matched to a gene. Germline V gene sequence: CDR1 SNHLY, CDR2 FYNNEI. In nucleotides, the CDR3 is TGTGCCAGCAGTGAAGACAGGGGGGACACTGAAGCTTTCTTT. It is translated as CASSEDRGDTEAFF.

The chain has TRBV27 and TRBJ1-1; D remains unclear. The length of the CDR3 is 15 residues. The V end was cut by 0 bases, the J end by 5 bases, with 13 bases between. Per the germline V gene, CDR1 is MNHEY and CDR2 is SMNVEV (reference sequence). CDR3 amino acids: CASSLSVRWRTEAFF. CDR3 nucleotides: TGTGCCAGCAGTTTATCCGTTAGGTGGAGGACTGAAGCTTTCTTT.

The gene calls are TRBV7-9 and TRBJ1-1, with 8 bases lining up with TRBD1. The CDR3 totals 15 residues. CDR1 and CDR2 from the germline V gene are SEHNR and FQNEAQ (reference sequence). V was pared by 4 bases and J by 1 base, with 5 bases of the junction left unmatched. CDR3 loop: CASSWGTGGNTEAFF. The CDR3 nucleotides read TGTGCCAGCAGCTGGGGGACAGGAGGGAACACTGAAGCTTTCTTT.

V and J are TRBV7-9 and TRBJ1-1; D call uncertain. CDR1 SEHNR and CDR2 FQNEAQ come from the germline V gene (reference sequence). CDR3 length: 13 amino acids. Deletions cut 5 bases from V and 1 base from J, with 8 bases between. The CDR3 spells CASSPTANTEAFF. The CDR3, as DNA: TGTGCCAGCAGCCCAACAGCGAACACTGAAGCTTTCTTT.

The chain uses TRBV12-2 and TRBJ1-1. TRBV12-2 is a known pseudogene. The CDR3 is made up of 18 amino acids. For the CDR3, the DNA is TGTGCAAGTCGCTTATTGGGACGGGTTCGGCGGGGGAACACTGAAGCTTTCTTT. Its translation: CASRLLGRVRRGNTEAFF.

This rearrangement joins TRBV5-1 to TRBJ2-3; 8 bases align to TRBD1. The V gene end was trimmed by 5 bases and the J gene end by 3 bases; junction bases not matched to a gene: 5. This CDR3 contains 14 residues. CDR1 is SGHRS, CDR2 YFSETQ, per germline. CDR3 loop: CASSTQGATDTQYF. DNA of the CDR3: TGCGCCAGCAGTACCCAGGGGGCTACAGATACGCAGTATTTT.

The chain uses TRBV27 and TRBJ1-2; 10 bases are a match to TRBD1. There are 13 residues in the CDR3. With V trimmed by 6 bases and J by 2 bases, 0 bases remained unmatched. CDR1 and CDR2 from the germline V gene are MNHEY and SMNVEV (reference sequence). CDR3 sequence reads: CASRGQGNYGYTF. CDR3 coding DNA: TGTGCCAGCAGGGGACAGGGGAACTATGGCTACACCTTC.

This clone was picked up one time. This rearrangement joins TRBV6-4 to TRBJ1-2; 8 bases are shared with TRBD1. V dropped 3 bases and J dropped 3; count of bases not matched to a gene: 6. This CDR3 is 15 amino acids long. Germline CDR1 MRHNA, CDR2 SNTAGT. The CDR3 DNA is TGTGCCAGCAGTGAACAGGGACAGGACCACTATGGCTACACCTTC. This sequence encodes CASSEQGQDHYGYTF.

The count of this clone is one. CDR3 protein: CASSRQGVNQPQHF. In DNA, the CDR3 is TGTGCCAGCAGTCGACAGGGGGTCAATCAGCCCCAGCATTTT. The chain uses TRBV2 and TRBJ1-5; 9 bases line up with TRBD1. Germline CDR1 and CDR2: SNHLY and FYNNEI. V was pared by 5 bases and J by 3 bases, with 2 bases of the junction left unmatched. The CDR3 covers 14 residues.